This T cell receptor beta chain was obtained from a study of blood T cell repertoires in COVID-19. Whole-study context: Acute-phase and convalescent COVID-19 samples originated in the United States, Italy and Spain. From T cells, B-cell-depleted T cells, or PBMCs came the material, which was cDNA or gDNA.

Germline CDR1 is MNHEY and CDR2 is SVGAGI. This CDR3 is built from 15 residues. V was cut by 2 bases and J by 5 bases, with 16 bases left in between. TCRdb's table, derived via immunoSEQ multiplex PCR, lists solely in-frame clones and lacks some. The data hold under 450,000 clones, with approximately 86% observed a single time. The TCR sequence derives from a woman aged 60 to 75 with COVID-19, enrolled during active disease. Material: peripheral blood. V and J are TRBV6-5 and TRBJ2-7; the D gene is possibly TRBD1 (5 bases). CDR3 nucleotides: TGTGCCAGCAGTTACCCTTCGGGTCCCAGGGACGAGCAGTACTTC. The encoded protein is CASSYPSGPRDEQYF.